These 24 T cell receptor beta chains share one sample of origin, sequenced in a study of blood T cell repertoires in COVID-19. The data were produced by immunoSEQ multiplex PCR, yet TCRdb's version contains in-frame clones alone and is incomplete. The sample lists tens of thousands of clones; 70% to 80% were seen once. Sequenced input: peripheral blood. These TCRs come from a human donor in a cohort sampled during active COVID-19.

This chain joins TRBV27 and TRBJ1-5; weak D call: TRBD1 (6 bases). Deletions cut 1 base from V and 6 bases from J, with 16 bases between. This CDR3 spans 16 amino acids. Germline CDR1 reads MNHEY; CDR2 reads SMNVEV (reference sequence). This chain's CDR3 is CASSLYPDRRGQPQHF. Here the CDR3 DNA reads TGTGCCAGCAGTTTATACCCGGACAGAAGGGGTCAGCCCCAGCATTTT.

The V and J genes are TRBV2 and TRBJ2-7; no clear D gene. Trimming stripped 4 bases from V and 3 bases from J, with 7 bases between. Germline loops: CDR1 SNHLY, CDR2 FYNNEI. The CDR3 has 12 residues. The CDR3 reads CASSVSVYEQYF. The CDR3 nucleotides are TGTGCCAGCAGTGTATCGGTCTACGAGCAGTACTTC.

The sample holds a few counts of this clone. The chain combines TRBV6-2 or TRBV6-3 with TRBJ2-2; TRBD1 might be the D (5 bases). This CDR3 is 15 amino acids long. V was cut by 2 bases and J by 6 bases, with 13 bases left in between. The germline gives CDR1 MNHEY, CDR2 SVGEGT. CDR3 bases: TGTGCCAGCAGTTACCCCGAATTAGGGGCCGGGGAGCTGTTTTTT. It is translated as CASSYPELGAGELFF.

The chain uses TRBV20-1 and TRBJ2-3, with D perhaps TRBD2 (6 bases). Germline V gene sequence: CDR1 DFQATT, CDR2 SNEGSKA (reference sequence). V gave up 3 bases and J gave up 5 bases, with 12 bases separating them. The CDR3 is 13 amino acids. The CDR3 sequence: CSASRGAVDTQYF. The DNA for the CDR3 is TGCAGTGCTAGTCGCGGGGCCGTAGATACGCAGTATTTT.

CDR3 DNA: TGTGCCAGCAGCTTAAGGGGACAGGGGGCTGGAAACACCATATATTTT. This gives the protein CASSLRGQGAGNTIYF. J is TRBJ1-3 and V is TRBV11-2, with TRBD1 identical over 11 bases. CDR3 length equals 16 residues. Per germline, CDR1 SGHAT and CDR2 FQNNGV. The junction had 2 bases not matched to a gene; V was cut back by 2 bases and J by 2 bases.

V and J are TRBV19 and TRBJ2-7; 8 bases fit TRBD1. The germline gives CDR1 LNHDA, CDR2 SQIVND (reference sequence). V shed 4 bases, J shed 2 bases, and the junction held 4 bases outside the gene matches. This CDR3 is built from 14 residues. The CDR3 DNA follows: TGTGCCAGTAGTAGTTCAGGGGGCACCTACGAGCAGTACTTC. This encodes CASSSSGGTYEQYF.

The genes are TRBV5-1 and TRBJ2-7, with 7 bases fitting TRBD1. Unmatched junction bases numbered 6, after V lost 0 bases and J lost 6 bases. There are 14 residues in the CDR3. Germline assignment: CDR1 SGHRS and CDR2 YFSETQ. Here the CDR3 reads CASSLGQGPGEQYF. DNA of the CDR3: TGCGCCAGCAGCTTGGGACAGGGTCCGGGCGAGCAGTACTTC.

This chain links TRBV6-2 or TRBV6-3 with TRBJ2-2; D might be TRBD1 (6 bases). V lost 6 bases to trimming and J lost 3 bases, with 11 bases between them. Germline V lookup: CDR1 MNHEY, CDR2 SVGEGT. The CDR3 runs 14 residues. CDR3 in DNA: TGTGCCAGCAGCCGTAACAGGGACACCGGGGAGCTGTTTTTT. Protein product: CASSRNRDTGELFF.

The V and J genes are TRBV6-5 and TRBJ2-1; possible D gene TRBD1, 6 bases. Trimming removed 6 bases at V and 7 bases at J, with 13 bases between. This CDR3 contains 13 residues. Germline V gene data show CDR1 as MNHEY and CDR2 as SVGAGI. The DNA for the CDR3 is TGTGCCAGCAGGACAGACAGGAATAATGAGCAGTTCTTC. It is translated as CASRTDRNNEQFF.

J is TRBJ2-5 and V is TRBV5-1, with 10 bases fitting TRBD1. The J segment lost 4 bases and the V segment lost 1 base, leaving 4 bases of the junction unmatched. The CDR3 is 15 residues long. The germline V gene encodes CDR1 SGHRS and CDR2 YFSETQ. CDR3: CASSLSDRGRETQYF. CDR3 DNA sequence: TGCGCCAGCAGCTTGTCGGACAGGGGGAGAGAGACCCAGTACTTC.

The chain combines TRBV29-1 with TRBJ2-7; 8 bases are a match to TRBD1. In germline, CDR1 is SQVTM, CDR2 ANQGSEA. The V segment lost 5 bases and the J segment 0 bases; nucleotides outside the gene matches: 3. This CDR3 region has 13 residues. In DNA form, the CDR3 reads TGCAGCGTTCGGGACAGGATCTCCTACGAGCAGTACTTC. Encoded protein: CSVRDRISYEQYF.

This chain's CDR3 is CASSHLDRGNSPLHF. CDR3 sequence (DNA): TGTGCCAGCAGCCACCTAGACAGGGGAAATTCACCCCTCCACTTT. The chain carries TRBV16 and TRBJ1-6; TRBD1 matches at 8 bases. J was trimmed by 7 bases and V by 3 bases; bases with no gene match: 5. The CDR3 contains 15 residues. CDR1 is KGHSY and CDR2 is FQNENV in the germline V gene.

The rearrangement uses TRBV28 and TRBJ1-3; 7 bases are shared with TRBD1. Unmatched junction bases numbered 7, after V lost 5 bases and J lost 0 bases. CDR3 length: 16 residues. Germline V gene data show CDR1 as MDHEN and CDR2 as SYDVKM. CDR3 DNA: TGTGCCAGCAGTCCGTGGACAGGAGGCTCTGGAAACACCATATATTTT. This codes for CASSPWTGGSGNTIYF.

V gene TRBV6-5 combines with J gene TRBJ1-2; maybe TRBD1 (5 bases). The CDR3 length is 14 residues. Germline assignment: CDR1 MNHEY and CDR2 SVGAGI. The V gene lost 6 bases and the J gene lost 2 bases, with 13 bases spanning the gap. CDR3 region: CASSSPGGNYGYTF. As DNA, the CDR3 is TGTGCCAGCAGCTCCCCCGGGGGGAACTATGGCTACACCTTC.

The V and J genes are TRBV5-1 and TRBJ2-5; TRBD2 matches at 16 bases. The germline V gene encodes CDR1 SGHRS and CDR2 YFSETQ. The V segment lost 3 bases and the J segment 5 bases; nucleotides outside the gene matches: 7. The CDR3 has 17 residues. CDR3 coding DNA: TGCGCCAGCAGCTCGGGACTAGCGGGGGGGACCCAGGAGACCCAGTACTTC. Translation: CASSSGLAGGTQETQYF.

V usage is TRBV6-2 or TRBV6-3 and J usage is TRBJ1-1; the match to TRBD1 covers 9 bases. With 6 bases clipped from V and 6 bases from J, the junction kept 11 bases outside the gene matches. This CDR3 region has 15 residues. Per germline, CDR1 MNHEY and CDR2 SVGEGT. The CDR3: CASSKLGQGIAEAFF. As DNA, the CDR3 is TGTGCCAGCAGCAAATTAGGACAGGGGATCGCTGAAGCTTTCTTT.

The rearrangement links TRBV19 to TRBJ2-3; 10 bases align to TRBD2. V was pared by 5 bases and J by 5 bases, with 13 bases of the junction left unmatched. Germline V gene data show CDR1 as LNHDA and CDR2 as SQIVND (reference sequence). CDR3 size: 17 residues. DNA of the CDR3: TGTGCCAGTAGTCCCGCGGGTAGCGGGGGGATTCTAGATACGCAGTATTTT. It encodes CASSPAGSGGILDTQYF.

The chain carries TRBV27 and TRBJ2-1, with 9 bases fitting TRBD1. The J segment lost 2 bases and the V segment lost 5 bases, leaving 13 bases of the junction unmatched. Germline-derived CDR1 and CDR2 are MNHEY and SMNVEV (reference sequence). CDR3 size: 18 residues. The CDR3, as DNA: TGTGCCAGCAGTCCCCCACAGGGGGCGCAAAAAGCCTACAATGAGCAGTTCTTC. Translation: CASSPPQGAQKAYNEQFF.

This clone was recorded once. The J gene is TRBJ2-3, the V gene TRBV9; TRBD1 might be the D (6 bases). V was clipped by 1 base and J by 2 bases, with 14 bases between them. This CDR3 spans 16 amino acids. Per the germline V gene, CDR1 is SGDLS and CDR2 is YYNGEE. The CDR3 nucleotides read TGTGCCAGCAGCGTACCCACAGGGTCCCCCACAGATACGCAGTATTTT. Encoded protein: CASSVPTGSPTDTQYF.

This clone was picked up one time. This rearrangement joins TRBV28 to TRBJ2-5; possible D gene TRBD1, 6 bases. CDR1 is MDHEN and CDR2 is SYDVKM in the germline V gene. V was pared by 9 bases and J by 3 bases, with 11 bases between. The CDR3 is made up of 12 amino acids. The CDR3 region is CASKQGKETQYF. CDR3 in DNA: TGTGCCAGTAAACAGGGAAAAGAGACCCAGTACTTC.

The rearrangement uses TRBV4-1 and TRBJ1-6; perhaps TRBD1 as D (5 bases). The V gene lost 1 base and the J gene lost 7 bases, with 11 bases spanning the gap. Germline V gene lookup returns CDR1 MGHRA and CDR2 YSYEKL. The CDR3 contains 15 residues. The CDR3 region is CASSQGDSGNSPLHF. CDR3 nucleotides: TGCGCCAGCAGCCAAGGTGACAGTGGGAATTCACCCCTCCACTTT.

This chain joins TRBV7-2 and TRBJ2-5, with 7 bases matching TRBD2. With V trimmed by 3 bases and J by 2 bases, 6 bases remained unmatched. Germline V gives CDR1 SGHTA, CDR2 FQGNSA. CDR3 length equals 15 residues. This chain's CDR3 is CASSLTRGRQETQYF. The CDR3 DNA reads TGTGCCAGCAGCTTGACGCGGGGGAGACAAGAGACCCAGTACTTC.

The chain combines TRBV7-2 with TRBJ2-7; the match to TRBD1 covers 7 bases. With 6 bases clipped from V and 5 bases from J, the junction kept 4 bases outside the gene matches. The CDR3 is 12 amino acids. Per germline, CDR1 SGHTA and CDR2 FQGNSA. As DNA, the CDR3 is TGTGCCAGCAGAGTAACAGGGGACGAGCAGTACTTC. Its protein is CASRVTGDEQYF.

V and J are TRBV20-1 and TRBJ2-7; TRBD2 agrees at 7 bases. The CDR3 has 13 amino acids. V was pared by 3 bases and J by 6 bases, with 8 bases of the junction left unmatched. Germline assignment: CDR1 DFQATT and CDR2 SNEGSKA (reference sequence). The CDR3 sequence is CSASLGGFAEQYF. CDR3 sequence (DNA): TGCAGTGCTAGTCTGGGGGGGTTCGCCGAGCAGTACTTC.